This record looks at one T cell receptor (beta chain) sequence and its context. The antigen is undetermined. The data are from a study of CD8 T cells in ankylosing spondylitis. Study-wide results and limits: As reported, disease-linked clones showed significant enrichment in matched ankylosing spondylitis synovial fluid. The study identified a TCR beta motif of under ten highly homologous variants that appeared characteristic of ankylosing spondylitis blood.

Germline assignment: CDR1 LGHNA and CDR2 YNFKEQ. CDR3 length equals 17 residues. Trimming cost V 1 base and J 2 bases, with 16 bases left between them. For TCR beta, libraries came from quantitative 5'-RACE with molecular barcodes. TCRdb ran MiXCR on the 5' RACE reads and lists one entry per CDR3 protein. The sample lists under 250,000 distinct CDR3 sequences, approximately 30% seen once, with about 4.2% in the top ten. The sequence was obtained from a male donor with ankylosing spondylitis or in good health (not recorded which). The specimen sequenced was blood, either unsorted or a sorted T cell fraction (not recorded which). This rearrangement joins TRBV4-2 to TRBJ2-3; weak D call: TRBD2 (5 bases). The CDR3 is CASSQGYPDLTTDTQYF. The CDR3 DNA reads TGTGCCAGCAGCCAAGGATATCCGGACTTAACCACAGATACGCAGTATTTT.